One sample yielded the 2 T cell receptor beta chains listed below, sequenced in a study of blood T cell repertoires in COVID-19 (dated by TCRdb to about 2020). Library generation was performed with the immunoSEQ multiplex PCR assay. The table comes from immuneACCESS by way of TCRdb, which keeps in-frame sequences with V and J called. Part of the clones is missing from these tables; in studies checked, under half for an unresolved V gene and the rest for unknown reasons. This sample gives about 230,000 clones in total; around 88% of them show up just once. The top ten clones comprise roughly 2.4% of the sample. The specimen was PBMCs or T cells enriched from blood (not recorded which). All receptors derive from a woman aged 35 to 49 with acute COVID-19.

The chain's CDR3 is CATQTSGRTVEQFF. CDR3 nucleotide sequence: TGTGCCACCCAGACTAGCGGGAGGACGGTTGAGCAGTTCTTC. This rearrangement joins TRBV24-1 to TRBJ2-1; 13 bases are a match to TRBD2. The CDR3 totals 14 residues. Germline CDR1 reads KGHDR; CDR2 reads SFDVKD. Germline trimming cut 9 bases from V and 9 bases from J; bases unmatched to any gene: 7.

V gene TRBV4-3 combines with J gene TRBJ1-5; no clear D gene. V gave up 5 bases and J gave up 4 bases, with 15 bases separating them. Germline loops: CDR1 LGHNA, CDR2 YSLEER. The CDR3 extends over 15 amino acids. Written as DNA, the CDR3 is TGCGCCAGCAGCAGAAAGAGCGGGGAAAATCAGCCCCAGCATTTT. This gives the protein CASSRKSGENQPQHF.